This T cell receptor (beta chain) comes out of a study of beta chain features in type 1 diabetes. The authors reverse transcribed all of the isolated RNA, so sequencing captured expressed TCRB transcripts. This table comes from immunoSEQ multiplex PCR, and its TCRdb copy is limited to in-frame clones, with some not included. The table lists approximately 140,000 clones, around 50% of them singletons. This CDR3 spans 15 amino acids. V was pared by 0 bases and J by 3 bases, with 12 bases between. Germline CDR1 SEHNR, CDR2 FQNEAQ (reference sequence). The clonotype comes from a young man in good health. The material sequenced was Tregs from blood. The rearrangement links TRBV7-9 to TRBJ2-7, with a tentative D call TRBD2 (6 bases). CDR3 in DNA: TGTGCCAGCAGCTTAGCCGCTAGCGCTCTCTACGAGCAGTACTTC. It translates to CASSLAASALYEQYF.